A single sample is the source of the 12 T cell receptor beta chains below, sequenced in a study of blood T cell repertoires in COVID-19. TCRdb's table, derived via immunoSEQ multiplex PCR, lists solely in-frame clones and lacks some. The repertoire holds approximately 67,000 clones, with approximately 90% as singletons. Sequencing used peripheral blood. The receptor source for this set is an elderly woman with acute or convalescent COVID-19.

The V call is TRBV2, the J call TRBJ2-4; D is unresolved. The CDR3 runs to 11 residues. The ends were cut back, 3 bases at V and 6 bases at J, with 3 bases in the middle. CDR1 SNHLY and CDR2 FYNNEI come from the germline V gene. The CDR3 protein is CASSDRNIQYF. The CDR3 DNA reads TGTGCCAGCAGTGACCGAAACATTCAGTACTTC.

The chain is built from TRBV28 and TRBJ2-7, with 9 bases identical to TRBD1. CDR1 and CDR2 from the germline V gene are MDHEN and SYDVKM. With V trimmed by 4 bases and J by 6 bases, 4 bases remained unmatched. The CDR3 loop spans 13 amino acids. DNA for the CDR3: TGTGCCAGCAGTTCGGACAGGGGACCCGAGCAGTACTTC. Residues: CASSSDRGPEQYF.

V is TRBV6-2 or TRBV6-3 and J is TRBJ1-5; a possible D gene is TRBD1 (6 bases). Germline V gene data show CDR1 as MNHEY and CDR2 as SVGEGT. The germline V and J ends were trimmed by 4 bases and 2 bases, with 12 bases remaining between them. The CDR3 covers 15 residues. CDR3 DNA: TGTGCCAGCAGTTTTTGGGACACCCGCAATCAGCCCCAGCATTTT. Protein: CASSFWDTRNQPQHF.

The chain has TRBV28 and TRBJ2-7, with TRBD1 identical over 8 bases. The CDR3 sequence is 15 residues long. CDR1 is MDHEN and CDR2 is SYDVKM in the germline V gene. Unmatched junction bases numbered 10, after V lost 6 bases and J lost 3 bases. CDR3 protein: CASSTSGGRHYEQYF. The CDR3 coding sequence is TGTGCCAGCAGCACTTCAGGGGGCCGACACTACGAGCAGTACTTC.

The chain links TRBV19 to TRBJ2-6; tentatively, D is TRBD1 (6 bases). Germline V lookup: CDR1 LNHDA, CDR2 SQIVND (reference sequence). The CDR3 length is 15 residues. V lost 2 bases to trimming and J lost 2 bases, with 7 bases between them. The CDR3 DNA reads TGTGCCAGTAGTATAACAGGGACTGGGGCCAACGTCCTGACTTTC. Amino acids: CASSITGTGANVLTF.

The rearrangement links TRBV18 to TRBJ1-2; no clear D gene. CDR3 length: 14 residues. V was clipped by 1 base and J by 6 bases, with 12 bases between them. In germline, CDR1 is KGHSH, CDR2 LQKENI. CDR3 DNA sequence: TGTGCCAGCTCACCACGGCAGGACTTGCATGGCTACACCTTC. Translated, it gives CASSPRQDLHGYTF.

The V call is TRBV9, the J call TRBJ2-1; 10 bases map to TRBD1. Germline V gene data show CDR1 as SGDLS and CDR2 as YYNGEE. The trim removed 4 bases at V and 8 bases at J, leaving 24 bases unmatched. This CDR3 comprises 20 residues. This CDR3 reads CASSPYRGQGRGRFGDEQFF. The CDR3, as DNA: TGTGCCAGCAGCCCCTATCGGGGACAGGGGCGAGGGCGGTTTGGAGATGAGCAGTTCTTC.

The rearrangement uses TRBV5-1 and TRBJ2-7, with 8 bases aligning to TRBD2. The germline V gene has CDR1 SGHRS and CDR2 YFSETQ. V lost 5 bases, J lost 3 bases, and 7 bases stayed unmatched. CDR3 size: 14 residues. CDR3 coding DNA: TGCGCCAGCAGTTCGCGGGGGGTCAGCTACGAGCAGTACTTC. This codes for CASSSRGVSYEQYF.

J is TRBJ2-7 and V is TRBV5-4; 14 nucleotides agree with TRBD2. The ends lost 4 bases at V and 1 base at J; junction bases unmatched: 7. This CDR3 has 17 residues. The germline gives CDR1 SGHNT, CDR2 YYREEE (reference sequence). The CDR3 protein is CASSPGTSGRASYEQYF. Written as DNA, the CDR3 is TGTGCCAGCAGCCCCGGGACTAGCGGGAGAGCTTCCTACGAGCAGTACTTC.

A single count supports this clone. The chain combines TRBV6-4 with TRBJ2-7; TRBD2 aligns across 7 bases. Looked up from germline, CDR1 is MRHNA and CDR2 is SNTAGT. Losses at the gene ends were 8 bases for V and 5 bases for J; bases not matched to a gene: 6. This CDR3 spans 12 amino acids. The CDR3 coding sequence is TGTGCCAGCGCTGGACTAGTGAACGAGCAGTACTTC. Translation gives CASAGLVNEQYF.

The V call is TRBV4-1, the J call TRBJ2-7; TRBD2 aligns across 9 bases. Germline CDR1 is MGHRA and CDR2 is YSYEKL. V was pared by 2 bases and J by 4 bases, with 0 bases of the junction left unmatched. The CDR3 is made up of 13 amino acids. Written as DNA, the CDR3 is TGCGCCAGCAGCCAACTAGCGGGGTACGAGCAGTACTTC. As protein: CASSQLAGYEQYF.

The J gene is TRBJ1-4, the V gene TRBV5-8; D remains unclear. This CDR3 has 16 residues. CDR1 and CDR2 (germline): SGHTS, YDEGEE. Trimming pared 5 bases from V and 2 bases from J, leaving 16 bases between. The CDR3: CASSMVMRATNEKLFF. In DNA, the CDR3 is TGTGCCAGCAGTATGGTTATGAGGGCGACTAATGAAAAACTGTTTTTT.